The sequence of this TCR beta chain was determined in a study of T cells in Graves' hyperthyroidism and ophthalmopathy. Study-wide findings and caveats: Blood also showed most of the thyroid clonotypes that were expanded above 0.001.

Between the trimmed V and J ends, which lost 0 bases and 6 bases, there was a span of 12 bases. This CDR3 region has 14 residues. Germline V gene data show CDR1 as DFQATT and CDR2 as SNEGSKA (reference sequence). Concerning this clonotype: The antigen remains unidentified.

What was amplified from RNA transcripts were TCR beta CDR3 regions. First-round RT-PCR targeting the TCR CDR3 was performed with the HTBI primer set. TCRdb redid the calling of the multiplex PCR reads with MiXCR, one entry per CDR3 protein. The sample has 700,000 or so distinct CDR3 sequences, about 16% seen once. The PBMCs studied were ones that came from approximately 9.9 ml fresh peripheral blood. Sample: blood. The sequence came from a man aged 18 to 29 with Graves' hyperthyroidism. The chain carries TRBV20-1 and TRBJ2-4; D may be TRBD1 (6 bases). The CDR3, as DNA: TGCAGTGCTAGAGAAGGGGGACCGGGAAACATTCAGTACTTC. Protein: CSAREGGPGNIQYF.